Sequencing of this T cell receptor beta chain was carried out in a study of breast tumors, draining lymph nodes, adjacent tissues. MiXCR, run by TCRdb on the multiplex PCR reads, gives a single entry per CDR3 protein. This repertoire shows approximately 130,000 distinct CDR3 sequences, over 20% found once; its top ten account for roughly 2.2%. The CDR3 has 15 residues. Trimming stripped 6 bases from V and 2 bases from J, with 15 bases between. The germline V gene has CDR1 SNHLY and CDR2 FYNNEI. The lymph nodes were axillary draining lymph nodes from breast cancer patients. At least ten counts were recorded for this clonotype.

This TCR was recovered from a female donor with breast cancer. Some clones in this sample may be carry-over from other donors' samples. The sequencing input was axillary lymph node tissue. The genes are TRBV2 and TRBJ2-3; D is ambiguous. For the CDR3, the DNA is TGTGCCAGCAGCGTGGACCTAACCGCCACAGATACGCAGTATTTT. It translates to CASSVDLTATDTQYF.